This TCR beta chain was recovered during a study of T cells expressing NK-cell markers. Study-level information: It was sorted CD3+CD56+NKG2C+, CD3+CD56+NKG2C- and CD3+CD56-NKG2C+ T cells that supplied the TCR beta repertoires. One of eight sequenced donors was HCMV-seronegative; the other seven were seropositive.

Study observations and caveats: In 5 to 7 donors, dominant CD3+CD56+NKG2C+ clones formed about 1.0-8% of CD8+ cells.

Germline CDR1 is SGHTA and CDR2 is FQGNSA. This CDR3 is 18 amino acids long. A remark on this clonotype: The antigen is undetermined.

5'RACE template switching with UMIs produced the TCR beta cDNA. Reprocessing the 5' RACE reads, TCRdb reports a single entry for every CDR3 protein and omits DNA. The sample holds 350,000 to 450,000 distinct CDR3 sequences. J is TRBJ2-5 and V is TRBV7-2; TCRdb's assignment of TRBD1 cannot be checked, as there is no DNA. The specimen was blood T cells: a sorted CD56 or NKG2C T cell subset, CD4+ or CD8+ T cells, or bulk PBMC T cells (not recorded which). This TCR derives from a man between 18 and 69 years old in good health. CDR3 protein: CASSLAGRGGSGQETQYF.